This TCR beta chain was recorded in a study of shared T cell receptors in the human thymus. Produced via immunoSEQ multiplex PCR; TCRdb's table is partial and in-frame only. Here the sample spans 700,000 or so clones, roughly 88% being singletons. The CDR3 contains 19 residues. Germline trimming cut 2 bases from V and 3 bases from J; bases unmatched to any gene: 19. Germline assignment: CDR1 MNHEY and CDR2 SMNVEV (reference sequence). This clone has only one observation. This same sample was also part of a study on human thymus T cells. That source notes: Corrective surgery for congenital heart defects was being performed on the healthy Finnish infants who served as donors. Corrective cardiac operations yielded the resected thymus tissue. Thymic and blood repertoires appeared to show biased V and J gene usage. There were highly overlapping thymic repertoires among unrelated individuals, as related research reported.

The sample taken for sequencing was thymocytes. The clonotype was recovered from a girl under three years old with a congenital heart defect. The J gene is TRBJ2-7, the V gene TRBV27; 7 bases align to TRBD1. The CDR3: CASSLADGRHRGAYYEQYF. In DNA, the CDR3 is TGTGCCAGCAGTTTAGCGGACGGCCGCCACAGGGGAGCCTACTACGAGCAGTACTTC.